The present entry profiles one T cell receptor beta chain with its context. What it recognizes is unknown. cDNA carried unique molecular identifiers, and a universal primer site was added by template switching. Each CDR3 protein is one row after TCRdb ran MiXCR on the 5' RACE reads. The table records roughly 280,000 distinct CDR3 sequences, roughly 9% of them present only once. The data stem from a study of identical twins. V was cut by 0 bases and J by 3 bases, with 9 bases left in between. Germline assignment: CDR1 DFQATT and CDR2 SNEGSKA (reference sequence). This CDR3 comprises 15 residues. Findings and caveats of the study: Researchers reported weaker excess twin sharing in beta out-of-frame sequences. High-abundance cord blood beta clonotypes had fewer insertions; memory repertoires showed none.

These records were also assigned to another study, of yellow fever vaccine responses in identical twins.

The sequencing input was CD8+ T cells sorted from blood. The sequence came from a woman between 18 and 29 years old in good health. The J gene is TRBJ1-6, the V gene TRBV20-1; maybe TRBD1 (6 bases). The DNA of the CDR3 is TGCAGTGCTAGAGAATGGACAGACTATAATTCACCCCTCCACTTT. It translates to CSAREWTDYNSPLHF.